One and the same sample provided the 19 T cell receptor beta chains below, sequenced in a study of blood T cell repertoires in COVID-19. Clones were read by immunoSEQ multiplex PCR, and TCRdb kept only the in-frame ones, dropping some. The sample records under 200,000 clones, approximately 90% being singletons. The sequencing sample was made of peripheral blood. The receptors were sampled from a woman of 80 years or more in a cohort sampled during active or convalescent COVID-19.

This chain links TRBV7-6 with TRBJ2-1, with TRBD2 matching over 14 bases. The ends lost 3 bases at V and 8 bases at J; junction bases unmatched: 6. CDR1 and CDR2 from the germline V gene are SGHVS and FNYEAQ. The CDR3 covers 16 residues. The CDR3 DNA reads TGTGCCAGCAGCTTCAGACTAGCGGGAGGGAGCGATGAGCAGTTCTTC. This codes for CASSFRLAGGSDEQFF.

The genes are TRBV5-1 and TRBJ2-5; D is unresolved. Germline lookup yields CDR1 SGHRS and CDR2 YFSETQ. The CDR3 has 16 residues. V shed 4 bases and J shed 2 bases, with 18 bases lying between them. Here the CDR3 DNA reads TGCGCCAGCAGCCCCTCTGCACAGCTCCATCAAGAGACCCAGTACTTC. Protein sequence: CASSPSAQLHQETQYF.

V and J are TRBV21-1 and TRBJ1-1. TRBV21-1 is a recognized pseudogene. The CDR3 totals 13 residues. CDR3 amino acids: CASSKDSETEAFF. The CDR3 DNA follows: TGTGCCAGCAGCAAAGATAGCGAAACTGAAGCTTTCTTT.

The rearrangement uses TRBV30 and TRBJ2-7, with a tentative D call TRBD2 (5 bases). The CDR3 contains 11 residues. Germline V lookup: CDR1 GTSNPN, CDR2 SVGIG (reference sequence). V gave up 1 base and J gave up 5 bases, with 6 bases separating them. CDR3 nucleotide sequence: TGTGCCTGGAGTGCGGGGAACGAGCAGTACTTC. It specifies CAWSAGNEQYF.

The rearrangement joins TRBV7-2 to TRBJ2-3; TRBD1 agrees at 8 bases. The germline gives CDR1 SGHTA, CDR2 FQGNSA. The length of the CDR3 is 15 residues. Trimming took 4 bases from V and 0 from J; bases not matched to a gene: 3. For the CDR3, the DNA is TGTGCCAGCAGCTCAAGACAGGGGAGCACAGATACGCAGTATTTT. This codes for CASSSRQGSTDTQYF.

This chain connects TRBV28 to TRBJ1-3; D unresolved. V was pared by 2 bases and J by 4 bases, with 12 bases between. The CDR3 spans 15 residues. Germline lookup yields CDR1 MDHEN and CDR2 SYDVKM. CDR3 protein: CASSLPPGSGNTIYF. CDR3 bases: TGTGCCAGCAGTTTACCCCCGGGATCAGGAAACACCATATATTTT. The full variable domain, its missing parts supplied by reference TRBV28 and TRBJ1-3, is DVKVTQSSRYLVKRTGEKVFLECVQDMDHENMFWYRQDPGLGLRLIYFSYDVKMKEKGDIPEGYSVSREKKERFSLILESASTNQTSMYLCASSLPPGSGNTIYFGEGSWLTVV.

The rearrangement joins TRBV29-1 to TRBJ2-2; 9 nucleotides line up with TRBD2. There are 14 residues in the CDR3. Trimming at V came to 5 bases and at J to 6 bases, leaving 7 bases not matched to a gene. Germline-derived CDR1 and CDR2 are SQVTM and ANQGSEA. CDR3: CSVTSGGMAGELFF. CDR3 sequence (DNA): TGCAGCGTTACAAGCGGGGGGATGGCCGGGGAGCTGTTTTTT.

The chain employs TRBV10-1 and TRBJ2-6; 8 positions agree with TRBD1. V lost 4 bases to trimming and J lost 2 bases; unmatched junction nucleotides: 4. Germline CDR1 WNHNN, CDR2 SYGVQD (reference sequence). This CDR3 is 16 amino acids long. CDR3 bases: TGCGCCAGCAGTGCGACAGGGGCAGCTGGGGCCAACGTCCTGACTTTC. This gives the protein CASSATGAAGANVLTF.

This clone was counted only a few times. The chain links TRBV6-2 or TRBV6-3 to TRBJ1-1; TRBD1 agrees at 7 bases. CDR1 and CDR2 (germline): MNHEY, SVGEGT. The CDR3 totals 15 residues. Germline trimming cut 8 bases from V and 4 bases from J; bases unmatched to any gene: 13. This CDR3 is CASRFGTATGTEAFF. The CDR3 coding sequence is TGTGCCAGCCGTTTCGGGACAGCAACAGGCACTGAAGCTTTCTTT.

The chain carries TRBV4-2 and TRBJ2-5; TRBD2 aligns across 10 bases. From germline, CDR1 is LGHNA and CDR2 YNFKEQ. Trimming took 1 base from V and 5 from J; bases not matched to a gene: 7. The CDR3 consists of 16 residues. The CDR3 protein is CASSQAPSGSTETQYF. In DNA, the CDR3 is TGTGCCAGCAGCCAAGCTCCTAGCGGGAGTACGGAGACCCAGTACTTC.

This clone has just one count. The chain employs TRBV7-8 and TRBJ2-5; D not certain. The CDR3 is made up of 13 amino acids. Germline V gene lookup returns CDR1 SGHVS and CDR2 FQNEAQ. V lost 7 bases and J 4 bases, leaving 13 bases between the germline ends. Here the CDR3 reads CASTPSVRETQYF. The CDR3 DNA reads as TGTGCCAGCACCCCCTCCGTTAGAGAGACCCAGTACTTC.

The chain uses TRBV28 and TRBJ2-7, with a possible D match to TRBD1 (8 bases). The germline gives CDR1 MDHEN, CDR2 SYDVKM. The CDR3 length is 15 residues. Trimming pared 1 base from V and 5 bases from J, leaving 15 bases between. CDR3 DNA sequence: TGTGCCAGCAGTTTATCGGACAGGGAGGGGAACGAGCAGTACTTC. Protein: CASSLSDREGNEQYF. The entire variable domain, with the rest obtained from reference TRBV28 and TRBJ2-7, is as follows: DVKVTQSSRYLVKRTGEKVFLECVQDMDHENMFWYRQDPGLGLRLIYFSYDVKMKEKGDIPEGYSVSREKKERFSLILESASTNQTSMYLCASSLSDREGNEQYFGPGTRLTVT.

This clone came up once. This rearrangement joins TRBV7-9 to TRBJ1-6; 10 bases fit TRBD1. Germline CDR1 and CDR2: SEHNR and FQNEAQ (reference sequence). The V gene end was trimmed by 5 bases and the J gene end by 8 bases; junction bases not matched to a gene: 6. The CDR3 contains 15 residues. The CDR3 bases are TGTGCCAGCAGCCCGGGGACAGGGGTTTATTCACCCCTCCACTTT. Protein product: CASSPGTGVYSPLHF.

This chain joins TRBV11-2 and TRBJ2-7; a possible D gene is TRBD1 (5 bases). Germline assignment: CDR1 SGHAT and CDR2 FQNNGV. The CDR3 length is 17 residues. Deletions cut 5 bases from V and 3 bases from J, with 23 bases between. Written as DNA, the CDR3 is TGTGCCAGCAGCGAGAACGTGGGGCGATCTTCAGGCTACGAGCAGTACTTC. Protein sequence: CASSENVGRSSGYEQYF.

The chain joins TRBV5-1 to TRBJ1-2; D ambiguous. Trimming stripped 4 bases from V and 1 base from J, with 17 bases between. The V gene's germline CDR1 is SGHRS and CDR2 YFSETQ. This CDR3 has 16 residues. The CDR3 DNA is TGCGCCAGCAGCCCTGAGGGAGAGAGCGGTAACTATGGCTACACCTTC. Its translation is CASSPEGESGNYGYTF.

This rearrangement joins TRBV6-5 to TRBJ2-1, with TRBD2 matching 11 bases. The CDR3 length is 15 residues. The ends lost 6 bases at V and 4 bases at J; junction bases unmatched: 5. Per the germline V gene, CDR1 is MNHEY and CDR2 is SVGAGI. The CDR3 loop is CASRVAGGSYNEQFF. CDR3 sequence (DNA): TGTGCCAGCAGGGTAGCGGGAGGGTCTTACAATGAGCAGTTCTTC.

The rearrangement links TRBV7-2 to TRBJ2-3, with D perhaps matching TRBD2 (6 bases). The V gene lost 1 base and the J gene lost 2 bases, with 10 bases spanning the gap. Per germline, CDR1 SGHTA and CDR2 FQGNSA. The CDR3 has 15 amino acids. CDR3 sequence (DNA): TGTGCCAGCAGCTTAGAGAGCGGGCCCACAGATACGCAGTATTTT. Its protein product is CASSLESGPTDTQYF.

This chain links TRBV4-3 with TRBJ1-4; 7 bases agree with TRBD1. Germline lookup yields CDR1 LGHNA and CDR2 YSLEER. The CDR3 has 13 amino acids. The trim removed 5 bases at V and 8 bases at J, leaving 5 bases unmatched. The CDR3 sequence is CASSTSRGEKLFF. The CDR3 nucleotides are TGCGCCAGCAGCACCTCCAGGGGGGAAAAACTGTTTTTT.

The V gene is TRBV24-1, the J gene TRBJ2-1; 7 bases agree with TRBD2. V lost 2 bases, J lost 3 bases, and 6 bases stayed unmatched. This CDR3 spans 16 amino acids. The germline V gene has CDR1 KGHDR and CDR2 SFDVKD. CDR3 region: CATSDWSGRGYNEQFF. The CDR3, as DNA: TGTGCCACCAGTGATTGGAGTGGGAGGGGCTACAATGAGCAGTTCTTC.